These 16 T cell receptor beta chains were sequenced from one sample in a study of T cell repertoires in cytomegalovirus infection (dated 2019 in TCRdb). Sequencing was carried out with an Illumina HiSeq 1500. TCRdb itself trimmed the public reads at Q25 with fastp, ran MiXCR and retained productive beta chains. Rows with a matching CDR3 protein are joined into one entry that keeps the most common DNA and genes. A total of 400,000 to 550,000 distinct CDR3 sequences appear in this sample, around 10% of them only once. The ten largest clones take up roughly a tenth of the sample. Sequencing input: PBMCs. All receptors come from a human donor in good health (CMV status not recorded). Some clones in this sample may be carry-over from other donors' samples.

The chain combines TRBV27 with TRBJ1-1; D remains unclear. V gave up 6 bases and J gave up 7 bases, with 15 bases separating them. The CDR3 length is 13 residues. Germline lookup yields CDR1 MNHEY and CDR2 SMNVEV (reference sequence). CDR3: CASSPNGFGEAFF. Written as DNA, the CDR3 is TGTGCCAGCAGCCCAAATGGGTTTGGTGAAGCTTTCTTT.

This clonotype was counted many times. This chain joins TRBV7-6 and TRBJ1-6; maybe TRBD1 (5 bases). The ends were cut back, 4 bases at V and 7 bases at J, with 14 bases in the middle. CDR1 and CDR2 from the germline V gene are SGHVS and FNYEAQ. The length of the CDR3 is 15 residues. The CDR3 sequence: CASSSDTLGNSPLHF. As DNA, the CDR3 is TGTGCCAGCAGCTCGGACACCCTAGGAAATTCACCCCTCCACTTT.

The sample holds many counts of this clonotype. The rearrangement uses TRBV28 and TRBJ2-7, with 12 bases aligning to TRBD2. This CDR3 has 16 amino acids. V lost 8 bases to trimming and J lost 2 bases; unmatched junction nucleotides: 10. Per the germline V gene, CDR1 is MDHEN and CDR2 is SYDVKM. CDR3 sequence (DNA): TGTGCCAGCCATAAGTCGGGACTAGCGGGTACCTACGAGCAGTACTTC. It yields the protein CASHKSGLAGTYEQYF.

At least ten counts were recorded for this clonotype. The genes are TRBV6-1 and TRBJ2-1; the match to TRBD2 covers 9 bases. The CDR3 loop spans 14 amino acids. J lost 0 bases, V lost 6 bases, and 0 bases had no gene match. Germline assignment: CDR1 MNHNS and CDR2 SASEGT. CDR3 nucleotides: TGTGCCAGCAGGCGGGAGGGCTCCTACAATGAGCAGTTCTTC. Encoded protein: CASRREGSYNEQFF.

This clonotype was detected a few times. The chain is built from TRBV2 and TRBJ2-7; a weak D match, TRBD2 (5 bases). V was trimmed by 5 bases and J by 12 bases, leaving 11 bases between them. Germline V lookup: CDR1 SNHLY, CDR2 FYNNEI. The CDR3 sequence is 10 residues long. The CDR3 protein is CASSFRGLYF. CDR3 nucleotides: TGTGCCAGCAGTTTCCGGGGTCTGTACTTC.

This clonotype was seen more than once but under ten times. The CDR3 bases are TGCAGTGCTAAACGGACTGGGGGGAACACTGAAGCTTTCTTT. Translation: CSAKRTGGNTEAFF. V and J are TRBV20-1 and TRBJ1-1; the D gene is possibly TRBD1 (5 bases). V was pared by 4 bases and J by 1 base, with 13 bases between. The CDR3 runs to 14 residues. The germline V gene encodes CDR1 DFQATT and CDR2 SNEGSKA (reference sequence).

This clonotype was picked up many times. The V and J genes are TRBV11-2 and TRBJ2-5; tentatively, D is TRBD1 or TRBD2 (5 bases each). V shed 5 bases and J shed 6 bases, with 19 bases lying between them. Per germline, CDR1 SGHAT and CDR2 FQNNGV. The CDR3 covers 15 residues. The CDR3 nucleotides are TGTGCCAGCAGCCGACTCCGGGACGGATTGAAGACCCAGTACTTC. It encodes CASSRLRDGLKTQYF.

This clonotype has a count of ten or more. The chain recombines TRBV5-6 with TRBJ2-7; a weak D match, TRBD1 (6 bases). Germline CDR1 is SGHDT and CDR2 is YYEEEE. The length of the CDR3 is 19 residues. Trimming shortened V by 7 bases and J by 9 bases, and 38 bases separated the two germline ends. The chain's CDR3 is CASSPRGYGGKKNLRGQYF. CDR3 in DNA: TGTGCCAGCTCGCCCAGGGGCTACGGAGGTAAAAAGAATCTACGAGGGCAGTACTTC.

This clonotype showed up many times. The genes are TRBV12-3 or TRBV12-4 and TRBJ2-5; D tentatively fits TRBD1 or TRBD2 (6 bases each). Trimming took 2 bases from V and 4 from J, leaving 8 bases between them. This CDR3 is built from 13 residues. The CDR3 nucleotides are TGTGCCAGCAGTTTATGGGGGGCAGAGACCCAGTACTTC. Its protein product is CASSLWGAETQYF.

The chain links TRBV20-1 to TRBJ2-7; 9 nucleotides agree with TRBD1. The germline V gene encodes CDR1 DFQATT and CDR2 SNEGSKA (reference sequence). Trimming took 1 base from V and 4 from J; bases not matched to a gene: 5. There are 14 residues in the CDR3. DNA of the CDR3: TGCAGTGCTAGAGTCGGACAGGGGACATACGAGCAGTACTTC. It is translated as CSARVGQGTYEQYF.

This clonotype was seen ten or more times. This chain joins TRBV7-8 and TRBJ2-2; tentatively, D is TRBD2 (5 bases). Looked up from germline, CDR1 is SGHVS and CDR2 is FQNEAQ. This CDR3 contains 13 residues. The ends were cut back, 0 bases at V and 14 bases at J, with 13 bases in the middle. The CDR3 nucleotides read TGTGCCAGCAGCTTAGCATCCGGGGTCGAACTGTTTTTT. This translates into CASSLASGVELFF.

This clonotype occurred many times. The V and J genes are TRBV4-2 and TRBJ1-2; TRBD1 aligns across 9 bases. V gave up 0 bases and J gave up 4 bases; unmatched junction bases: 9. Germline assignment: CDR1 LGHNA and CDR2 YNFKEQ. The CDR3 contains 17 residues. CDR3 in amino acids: CASSQDSLTGGTYGYTF. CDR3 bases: TGTGCCAGCAGCCAAGATAGCTTGACAGGGGGTACCTATGGCTACACCTTC.

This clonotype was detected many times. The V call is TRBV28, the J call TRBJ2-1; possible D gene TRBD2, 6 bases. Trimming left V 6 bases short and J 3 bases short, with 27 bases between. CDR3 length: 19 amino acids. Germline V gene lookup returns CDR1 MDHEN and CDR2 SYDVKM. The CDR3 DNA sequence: TGTGCCAGCAGCAACACTGTTAAACCTCCGGGACTCTACTACAATGAGCAGTTCTTC. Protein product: CASSNTVKPPGLYYNEQFF.

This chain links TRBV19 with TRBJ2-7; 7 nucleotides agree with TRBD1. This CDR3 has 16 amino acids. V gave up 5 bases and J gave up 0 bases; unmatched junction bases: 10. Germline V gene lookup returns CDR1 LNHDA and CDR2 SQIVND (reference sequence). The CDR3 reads CASSPTGTDNSYEQYF. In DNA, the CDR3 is TGTGCCAGTAGTCCCACCGGGACAGATAACTCCTACGAGCAGTACTTC.

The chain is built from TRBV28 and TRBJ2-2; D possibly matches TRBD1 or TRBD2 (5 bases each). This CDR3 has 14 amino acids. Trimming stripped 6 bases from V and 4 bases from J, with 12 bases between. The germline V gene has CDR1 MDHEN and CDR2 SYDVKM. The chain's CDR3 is CASSNSGGTGELFF. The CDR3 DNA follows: TGTGCCAGCAGCAACAGTGGGGGCACCGGGGAGCTGTTTTTT.

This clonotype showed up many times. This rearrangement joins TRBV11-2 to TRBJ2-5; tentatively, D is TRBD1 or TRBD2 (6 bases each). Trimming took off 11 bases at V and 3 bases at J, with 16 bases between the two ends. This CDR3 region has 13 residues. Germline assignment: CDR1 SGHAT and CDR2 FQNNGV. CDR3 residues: CAVSIGGKETQYF. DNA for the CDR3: TGTGCCGTCAGCATAGGGGGGAAAGAGACCCAGTACTTC.